This entry lists 7 T cell receptor beta chains sequenced from one sample in a study of spatial heterogeneity in lung cancer. Specified time point: sample taken at primary tumor resection. No cell sorting; template was whole RNA from tumor, lung tissue or PBMC. TCRdb passed the 5' RACE reads through MiXCR, listing each CDR3 protein once. The profile shows around 23,000 distinct CDR3 sequences, less than 6% of them singletons. The sample consisted of PBMCs, taken at surgery. All receptors derive from a male donor with early-stage non-small cell lung cancer.

Ten or more counts support this clonotype. The rearrangement links TRBV28 to TRBJ2-7; 9 positions agree with TRBD1. The CDR3 contains 16 residues. The germline gives CDR1 MDHEN, CDR2 SYDVKM. V trimming: 7 bases; J trimming: 0 bases; junction bases outside the gene matches: 10. The CDR3: CASTQTGTGSSYEQYF. The CDR3 DNA reads as TGTGCCAGCACCCAGACCGGGACAGGGAGCTCCTACGAGCAGTACTTC. Combining the CDR3 with reference TRBV28 and TRBJ2-7 gives the whole variable domain DVKVTQSSRYLVKRTGEKVFLECVQDMDHENMFWYRQDPGLGLRLIYFSYDVKMKEKGDIPEGYSVSREKKERFSLILESASTNQTSMYLCASTQTGTGSSYEQYFGPGTRLTVT.

In its sample, this clonotype was seen a few times. The rearrangement uses TRBV5-1 and TRBJ1-6, with D unclear. The CDR3 spans 12 residues. Trimming pared 0 bases from V and 12 bases from J, leaving 7 bases between. CDR1 and CDR2 from the germline V gene are SGHRS and YFSETQ. The CDR3 loop reads CASSLDSRPLHF. The CDR3 DNA sequence: TGCGCCAGCAGCTTGGACAGCCGACCCCTCCACTTT.

In its sample, this clonotype was seen many times. This chain joins TRBV20-1 and TRBJ2-1; D ambiguous. Germline V gene lookup returns CDR1 DFQATT and CDR2 SNEGSKA (reference sequence). V shed 6 bases and J shed 1 base, with 13 bases lying between them. The CDR3 covers 14 residues. The CDR3 protein is CSAKELESYNEQFF. CDR3 nucleotide sequence: TGCAGTGCAAAGGAGTTGGAGTCCTACAATGAGCAGTTCTTC.

This clonotype has at least ten counts. Here the CDR3 reads CASSVGTGELFF. The CDR3, as DNA: TGTGCCAGCAGCGTGGGGACCGGGGAGCTGTTTTTT. This chain joins TRBV9 and TRBJ2-2; D gene unclear. In germline, CDR1 is SGDLS, CDR2 YYNGEE. Trimming pared 2 bases from V and 5 bases from J, leaving 4 bases between. The CDR3 has 12 residues.

This clonotype occurred many times. The chain employs TRBV7-9 and TRBJ1-2; TRBD1 might be the D (6 bases). This CDR3 comprises 13 residues. The germline V and J ends were trimmed by 1 base and 8 bases, with 11 bases remaining between them. Germline V CDR1 and CDR2: SEHNR, FQNEAQ (reference sequence). CDR3 sequence (DNA): TGTGCCAGCAGCTTAGTAACAGGGAACGGCTACACCTTC. As protein: CASSLVTGNGYTF.

This clonotype was detected many times. The CDR3 DNA reads TGTGCCAGCGGGTTGGAGGGGAGGACGCTGCAGTATTTT. It yields the protein CASGLEGRTLQYF. The chain employs TRBV6-2 or TRBV6-3 and TRBJ2-3, with D perhaps matching TRBD2 (6 bases). Per germline, CDR1 MNHEY and CDR2 SVGEGT. The V gene lost 8 bases and the J gene lost 11 bases, with 20 bases spanning the gap. This CDR3 spans 13 amino acids.

This clonotype has at least ten counts. The chain joins TRBV7-9 to TRBJ2-1; D remains unclear. V was trimmed by 6 bases and J by 0 bases, leaving 3 bases between them. Germline CDR1 and CDR2: SEHNR and FQNEAQ (reference sequence). The CDR3 totals 12 residues. As DNA, the CDR3 is TGTGCCAGCAGAACCTCCTACAATGAGCAGTTCTTC. Protein: CASRTSYNEQFF.